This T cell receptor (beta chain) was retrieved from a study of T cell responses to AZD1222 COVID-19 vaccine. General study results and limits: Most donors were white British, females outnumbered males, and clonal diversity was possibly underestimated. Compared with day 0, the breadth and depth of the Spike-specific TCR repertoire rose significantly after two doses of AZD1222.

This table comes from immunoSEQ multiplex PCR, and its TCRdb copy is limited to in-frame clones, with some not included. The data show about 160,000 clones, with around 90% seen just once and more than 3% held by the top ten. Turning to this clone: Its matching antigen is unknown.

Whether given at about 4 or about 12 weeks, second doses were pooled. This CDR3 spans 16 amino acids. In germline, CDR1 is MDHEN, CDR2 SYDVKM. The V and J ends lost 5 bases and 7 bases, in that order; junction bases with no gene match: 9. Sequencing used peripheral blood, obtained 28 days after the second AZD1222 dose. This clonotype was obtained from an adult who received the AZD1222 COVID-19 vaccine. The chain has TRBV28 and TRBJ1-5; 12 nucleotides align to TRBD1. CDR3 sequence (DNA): TGTGCCAGCAGTCTATTGGGACAGGGGGCACGGCAGCCCCAGCATTTT. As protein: CASSLLGQGARQPQHF.